This is a list of T cell receptor beta chains from one sample in a study of cytomegalovirus exposure and HLA in healthy donors. Clones were read by immunoSEQ multiplex PCR, and TCRdb kept only the in-frame ones, dropping some. Of 120,000 or so clones in the sample, around 80% were seen once. The sequenced sample was PBMCs. All receptors derive from a female donor in good health and CMV-seropositive. The CDR3 runs from the conserved cysteine through the conserved F or W. A D gene is named only where the DNA matches it firmly. Clone size is shown for a subset of rows, as once, few, many or a class of expanded clone.

TRBJ2-5	TRBV6-1	TRBD2	.	TGTGCCAGCAGTGAAGCTCGGACTAGCGGCAGGGAGACCCAGTACTTC	CASSEARTSGRETQYF
TRBJ2-3	TRBV7-3	TRBD2	.	TGTGCCAGCAGCTACTCATCTAGCGGGGGGTTGCCAGATACGCAGTATTTT	CASSYSSSGGLPDTQYF
TRBJ1-5	TRBV21-1	.	.	TGTGCCAGCAGGAAGGACAGGCCGAGGGTCGTAGTCCATCAGCCCCAGCATTTT	CASRKDRPRVVVHQPQHF
TRBJ2-7	TRBV6-1	TRBD2	.	TGTGCCAGCAGTGAGGTCCCTAGCGGGGGTTCCTACGAGCAGTACTTC	CASSEVPSGGSYEQYF
TRBJ2-3	TRBV6-1	.	.	TGTGCCAGCAGTGAAACCCCGGTAGGCGGCGGGGACACAGATACGCAGTATTTT	CASSETPVGGGDTDTQYF
TRBJ2-3	TRBV5-1	.	.	TGCGCCAGCAGCGCCTGGAGTGGAGCAGCCACAGATACGCAGTATTTT	CASSAWSGAATDTQYF
TRBJ1-1	TRBV6-1	TRBD1	.	TGTGCCAGCAGTGGCCTAAGACAGGGGAGCGCTGAAGCTTTCTTT	CASSGLRQGSAEAFF
TRBJ1-5	TRBV19	TRBD1	.	TGTGCCACCGCAATTTCCGGGACAGCCTCCGGTCGGAGGGGTAGGCCCCAGCATTTT	CATAISGTASGRRGRPQHF
TRBJ2-1	TRBV6-4	TRBD1	once	TGTGCCAGCAGTGACGGGACAGGGGTCCTCAATGAGCAGTTCTTC	CASSDGTGVLNEQFF
TRBJ2-3	TRBV5-1	TRBD2	.	TGCGCCAGCAGCTTGGCTAGCGGGGGCACAGATACGCAGTATTTT	CASSLASGGTDTQYF
TRBJ1-1	TRBV5-6	.	few	TGTGCCAGCATCCGGTGGGCACAGAGTGAAGCTTTCTTT	CASIRWAQSEAFF
TRBJ1-4	TRBV7-9	TRBD1	.	TGTGCCAGCAGCCCCTGGACAGGGGATGAAAAACTGTTTTTT	CASSPWTGDEKLFF
TRBJ2-7	TRBV18	.	.	TGTGCCAGCTCACCACCCAGCTCCTACGAGCAGTACTTC	CASSPPSSYEQYF
TRBJ1-2	TRBV18	TRBD1	once	TGTGCCAGCTCACCACCGGACAGGGAAGTCTATGGCTACACCTTC	CASSPPDREVYGYTF
TRBJ1-1	TRBV10-1	.	.	TGCGCCAGCAGTGCGACGATATTGGGGGGGTCTGAAGCTTTCTTT	CASSATILGGSEAFF
TRBJ1-2	TRBV5-1	TRBD1	.	TGCGCCAGTACCGAAGGACAGGGCCATGGCTACACCTTC	CASTEGQGHGYTF
TRBJ2-7	TRBV11-3	.	many	TGTGCCAGCAGCTTAGAAGGGGCGGCCTACGAGCAGTACTTC	CASSLEGAAYEQYF
TRBJ2-7	TRBV10-3	.	.	TGTGCCATCAGTGCTTCTACAGGATCGGGCTACGAGCAGTACTTC	CAISASTGSGYEQYF
TRBJ1-1	TRBV9	TRBD1	.	TGTGCCAGCAGCCCCCAGGACAGGGGGCTCACTGAAGCTTTCTTT	CASSPQDRGLTEAFF
TRBJ2-7	TRBV20-1	.	.	TGCAGTGCTCAGAGGGGGAACGAGCAGTACTTC	CSAQRGNEQYF
TRBJ2-4	TRBV4-1	.	.	TGCGCCAGCAGCCAATCCCACGGCAGGGCTAGCATTCAGTACTTC	CASSQSHGRASIQYF
TRBJ1-1	TRBV2	.	.	TGTGCCAGCAGTGTAAGCTCGAGGATGAACACTGAAGCTTTCTTT	CASSVSSRMNTEAFF
TRBJ2-5	TRBV18	.	.	TGTGCCAGCTCACCACCGAACAGCCAAGAGACCCAGTACTTC	CASSPPNSQETQYF
TRBJ1-3	TRBV6-1	.	.	TGTGCCAGCAGTGTAAACCCCGCCAGGGCTGGAAACACCATATATTTT	CASSVNPARAGNTIYF
TRBJ2-7	TRBV19	TRBD1	.	TGTGCCAGTAGTCGATACGGGGACAGGGGCGCCGAGCAGTACTTC	CASSRYGDRGAEQYF
TRBJ2-7	TRBV7-9	.	few	TGTGCCAGCAGCTTATCCTTGCCTGGGAGCCCCTACGAGCAGTACTTC	CASSLSLPGSPYEQYF
TRBJ2-6	TRBV6-5	.	once	TGTGCCAGCAGTTACTCAAGGCAGGCTGGGGCCAACGTCCTGACTTTC	CASSYSRQAGANVLTF
TRBJ1-2	TRBV19	.	.	TGTGCCAGTAGTATTCAGGACTCCATCTATGGCTACACCTTC	CASSIQDSIYGYTF
TRBJ1-1	TRBV18	.	few	TGTGCCAGCTCACTAAGCTCTGGGAGCACTGAAGCTTTCTTT	CASSLSSGSTEAFF
TRBJ1-3	TRBV4-2	.	few	TGTGCCAGCAGCCAAGGGGGAGGCTCCTCTGGAAACACCATATATTTT	CASSQGGGSSGNTIYF
TRBJ2-3	TRBV10-2	TRBD2	.	TGCGCCAGCAGTCCCGAGCGGGGGCGCACAGATACGCAGTATTTT	CASSPERGRTDTQYF
TRBJ2-1	TRBV4-1	TRBD2	few	TGCGCCAGCAGCCTCACGACTAGCGGGGGCTACAATGAGCAGTTCTTC	CASSLTTSGGYNEQFF
TRBJ2-2	TRBV25-1	.	.	TGTGCCAGCAGTGAATTGTGGGAGACTACTTCCACCGGGGAGCTGTTTTTT	CASSELWETTSTGELFF
TRBJ2-1	TRBV30	TRBD2	.	TGTGCCTTTAGCGGGGTCTATGTTGGCAATGAGCAGTTCTTC	CAFSGVYVGNEQFF
TRBJ2-5	TRBV21-1	.	.	TGTGCCAGCAGCTTGACAGGGGGCCCTCAAGAGACCCAGTACTTC	CASSLTGGPQETQYF
TRBJ2-4	TRBV6-5	.	.	TGTGCCAGCAGGCACCGGGACATCAAAAACATTCAGTACTTC	CASRHRDIKNIQYF
TRBJ1-6	TRBV7-3	TRBD1	.	TGTGCCAGCAGCTTATTGGGAGACAGGGTTTCACCCCTCCACTTT	CASSLLGDRVSPLHF
TRBJ1-1	TRBV6-1	.	.	TGTGCCAGCAGTGAGGGGACTGTAGCTGAAGCTTTCTTT	CASSEGTVAEAFF
TRBJ1-5	TRBV9	.	.	TGTGCCAGCAGCGTAGTTGCGGGCCCCAATCAGCCCCAGCATTTT	CASSVVAGPNQPQHF
TRBJ1-5	TRBV7-9	.	.	TGTGCCAGCAGCCGAGGACAGTCATGGGAACCCCAGCATTTT	CASSRGQSWEPQHF
TRBJ2-7	TRBV11-2	.	.	TGTGCCAGCAGCCCGACACCGACCTACGAGCAGTACTTC	CASSPTPTYEQYF
TRBJ1-6	TRBV6-6	.	.	TGTGCCAGCAGTTACTCGACCGGACAAGTCAATTCACCCCTCCACTTT	CASSYSTGQVNSPLHF
TRBJ2-3	TRBV4-1	TRBD2	.	TGCGCCAGCAGCCAAGGGCGGGGGGGCGACACTAGCACAGATACGCAGTATTTT	CASSQGRGGDTSTDTQYF
TRBJ2-1	TRBV14	.	.	TGTGCCAGCAGCCAGCTAGGGGGACTAATCAATGAGCAGTTCTTC	CASSQLGGLINEQFF
TRBJ2-2	TRBV6-1	TRBD1	.	TGTGCCAGCAGTGAAGGAGGGACAGGCGCCGGGGAGCTGTTTTTT	CASSEGGTGAGELFF
TRBJ1-6	TRBV5-6	.	.	TGTGCCAGCAGACCGGGAGACAGCTATTATAATTCACCCCTCCACTTT	CASRPGDSYYNSPLHF
TRBJ1-2	TRBV19	.	.	TGTGCCAGTAGTATTGGAGGGGCCGCTAACTATGGCTACACCTTC	CASSIGGAANYGYTF